These 26 T cell receptor beta chains share one sample of origin, sequenced in a study of T-cell reconstitution after alpha-beta-depleted transplantation in children. Unique molecular identifiers were built into the TCRbeta library. One entry per CDR3 protein, called by TCRdb with MiXCR from the PCR reads. The data contain about 1,000,000 distinct CDR3 sequences, around 30% of them singletons. The input for sequencing was PBMCs, mostly from graft donor cells, taken 360 days after TCRalphabeta/CD19-depleted stem cell transplant. The origin of the receptors is a boy under two years old who had a stem cell transplant for SCID, so the T cells may come from the graft donor.

This sequence joins TRBV6-1 and TRBJ2-7; 11 bases align to TRBD1. This CDR3 contains 17 residues. V dropped 6 bases and J dropped 3; count of bases not matched to a gene: 13. The germline V gene encodes CDR1 MNHNS and CDR2 SASEGT. The DNA for the CDR3 is TGTGCCAGCAGCCCCTGGACAGGGGGCGGCTTATTCTACGAGCAGTACTTC. It codes for CASSPWTGGGLFYEQYF.

This clonotype was detected only a few times. The J gene is TRBJ2-5, the V gene TRBV25-1; 12 bases fit TRBD2. With V trimmed by 1 base and J by 4 bases, 4 bases remained unmatched. The CDR3 consists of 16 residues. Germline loops: CDR1 MGHDK, CDR2 SYGVNS. For the CDR3, the DNA is TGTGCCAGCAGTGAATTTCTAGCGGGGGGGCGAGAGACCCAGTACTTC. As protein: CASSEFLAGGRETQYF.

CDR3 sequence reads: CASSFLGRTQETQYF. The CDR3 DNA is TGTGCCAGCAGCTTTCTAGGGCGTACCCAAGAGACCCAGTACTTC. The V gene is TRBV7-3, the J gene TRBJ2-5; D remains ambiguous. V was shortened by 3 bases and J by 1 base, with 12 bases between the two germline ends. The CDR3 has 15 residues. CDR1 and CDR2 from the germline V gene are SGHTA and FQGTGA. Together with reference TRBV7-3 and TRBJ2-5, the CDR3 gives the full variable domain: GAGVSQTPSNKVTEKGKYVELRCDPISGHTALYWYRQSLGQGPEFLIYFQGTGAADDSGLPNDRFFAVRPEGSVSTLKIQRTERGDSAVYLCASSFLGRTQETQYFGPGTRLLVL.

This chain joins TRBV7-2 and TRBJ2-1; 7 bases fit TRBD1. CDR1 is SGHTA and CDR2 is FQGNSA in the germline V gene. CDR3 length equals 16 residues. J gave up 9 bases and V 6 bases, and 17 bases lay outside the gene matches. In DNA form, the CDR3 reads TGTGCCAGCAGTGCTCGTTTCGGGACAGCCTACGCTGAGCAGTTCTTC. Amino acids: CASSARFGTAYAEQFF.

CDR3 coding DNA: TGCAGCGCCTTCCGGTCGGGGTCCAGCTACGAGCAGTACTTC. It translates to CSAFRSGSSYEQYF. This chain uses TRBV29-1 with TRBJ2-7, with D possibly TRBD2 on 5 matching bases. From germline, CDR1 is SQVTM and CDR2 ANQGSEA. This CDR3 region has 14 residues. V was pared by 7 bases and J by 3 bases, with 19 bases between.

The rearrangement links TRBV5-5 to TRBJ2-5; no clear D. Trimming left V 1 base short and J 6 bases short, with 13 bases between. This CDR3 has 14 amino acids. The germline V gene encodes CDR1 SGHKS and CDR2 YYEKEE (reference sequence). The CDR3 region has the DNA TGTGCCAGCAGCTTGTTCACGGGTGCGCAGACCCAGTACTTC. It translates to CASSLFTGAQTQYF.

The chain is built from TRBV20-1 and TRBJ2-1; D is perhaps TRBD1 (6 bases). Trimming stripped 7 bases from V and 2 bases from J, with 15 bases between. From germline, CDR1 is DFQATT and CDR2 SNEGSKA (reference sequence). The CDR3 runs 14 residues. The CDR3: CSDNLRDTYNEQFF. The CDR3 DNA follows: TGCAGTGACAACCTTCGGGACACCTACAATGAGCAGTTCTTC.

This clonotype was seen more than once but under ten times. The rearrangement links TRBV20-1 to TRBJ2-7; 10 bases fit TRBD2. The germline gives CDR1 DFQATT, CDR2 SNEGSKA (reference sequence). Trimming took 5 bases from V and 2 from J; bases not matched to a gene: 3. The CDR3 consists of 13 residues. For the CDR3, the DNA is TGCAGTGCTGGACTAGCGGAGACCTACGAGCAGTACTTC. It yields the protein CSAGLAETYEQYF.

This clonotype was seen only a few times. The chain has TRBV7-9 and TRBJ2-3; the D gene is possibly TRBD1 (5 bases). CDR1 and CDR2 (germline): SEHNR, FQNEAQ (reference sequence). There are 15 residues in the CDR3. The V end lost 4 bases, the J end lost 6 bases, and 17 bases lay between the germline ends. This CDR3 is CASSSIGVVLDTQYF. CDR3 coding DNA: TGTGCCAGCAGCTCTATAGGGGTTGTGCTGGATACGCAGTATTTT. The full variable domain, completed using reference TRBV7-9 and TRBJ2-3, is DTGVSQNPRHKITKRGQNVTFRCDPISEHNRLYWYRQTLGQGPEFLTYFQNEAQLEKSRLLSDRFSAERPKGSFSTLEIQRTEQGDSAMYLCASSSIGVVLDTQYFGPGTRLTVL.

This chain links TRBV20-1 with TRBJ2-5, with 7 bases identical to TRBD1. Germline V gene lookup returns CDR1 DFQATT and CDR2 SNEGSKA (reference sequence). The J segment lost 4 bases and the V segment lost 1 base, leaving 12 bases of the junction unmatched. The CDR3 is 16 amino acids. Here the CDR3 reads CSARVTGRFPAETQYF. CDR3 nucleotides: TGCAGTGCTAGAGTGACAGGGAGATTCCCAGCAGAGACCCAGTACTTC.

This clonotype showed up many times. V is TRBV29-1 and J is TRBJ2-3; D is ambiguous. Germline V gene data show CDR1 as SQVTM and CDR2 as ANQGSEA. CDR3 length: 11 residues. Trimming took off 3 bases at V and 3 bases at J, with 4 bases between the two ends. The CDR3 protein is CSVDRTDTQYF. The CDR3 nucleotides read TGCAGCGTTGACCGAACAGATACGCAGTATTTT.

J is TRBJ2-1 and V is TRBV9; D assignment may be TRBD1 or TRBD2 (6 bases each). V dropped 2 bases and J dropped 4 bases, with 13 bases sitting between them. Germline V gene sequence: CDR1 SGDLS, CDR2 YYNGEE. This CDR3 is built from 15 residues. The CDR3 sequence is CASSVSGAPYNEQFF. The CDR3 nucleotides are TGTGCCAGCAGCGTTTCGGGGGCCCCTTACAATGAGCAGTTCTTC.

The rearrangement joins TRBV2 to TRBJ2-3; perhaps D is TRBD1 or TRBD2 (6 bases each). The CDR3 sequence is 16 residues long. CDR1 and CDR2 (germline): SNHLY, FYNNEI. V lost 8 bases and J 0 bases, leaving 18 bases between the germline ends. The CDR3 nucleotides are TGTGCCAGCGGGTTCATAGGGGGGTCTAGCACAGATACGCAGTATTTT. It codes for CASGFIGGSSTDTQYF.

This clonotype has a handful of counts. The V gene is TRBV4-1, the J gene TRBJ2-5, with TRBD1 matching over 9 bases. CDR3 length: 15 residues. Germline CDR1 MGHRA, CDR2 YSYEKL. Trimming removed 5 bases from V and 4 bases from J; junction bases left unmatched: 8. CDR3 region: CASSGGTGKGETQYF. CDR3 bases: TGCGCCAGCAGCGGTGGGACAGGGAAGGGAGAGACCCAGTACTTC.

The rearrangement joins TRBV20-1 to TRBJ2-1; 8 bases map to TRBD2. This CDR3 spans 15 amino acids. The ends lost 5 bases at V and 0 bases at J; junction bases unmatched: 6. Germline CDR1 reads DFQATT; CDR2 reads SNEGSKA (reference sequence). The CDR3 DNA is TGCAGTGCTTCCCCCGGGACTAGCTCCTACAATGAGCAGTTCTTC. It specifies CSASPGTSSYNEQFF.

This clonotype has only a few counts. The rearrangement joins TRBV29-1 to TRBJ2-1; 11 nucleotides match TRBD1. The CDR3 has 15 amino acids. Germline lookup yields CDR1 SQVTM and CDR2 ANQGSEA. Trimming at V came to 4 bases and at J to 4 bases, leaving 6 bases not matched to a gene. The CDR3, as DNA: TGCAGCGTTGCAGCCGGGACAGGGGGGTACAATGAGCAGTTCTTC. This encodes CSVAAGTGGYNEQFF.

The rearrangement links TRBV7-6 to TRBJ2-7; the D is unclear. Trimming removed 4 bases from V and 3 bases from J, with 28 bases in between. Per germline, CDR1 SGHVS and CDR2 FNYEAQ. This CDR3 is built from 19 residues. CDR3 amino acids: CASSSLDSGTFLPLYEQYF. The CDR3 DNA reads as TGTGCCAGCAGCTCCCTCGATTCGGGCACCTTCCTACCTCTCTACGAGCAGTACTTC.

This sequence joins TRBV12-5 and TRBJ2-3; the match to TRBD2 covers 10 bases. The ends lost 6 bases at V and 2 bases at J; junction bases unmatched: 8. Germline V lookup: CDR1 LGHNT, CDR2 FRNRAP. This CDR3 contains 16 residues. The CDR3 nucleotides are TGTGCTAGTGGCCCCTTACTAGCGGGGTTCACAGATACGCAGTATTTT. Its translation: CASGPLLAGFTDTQYF.

The chain has TRBV12-3 or TRBV12-4 and TRBJ2-1; D not resolved. This CDR3 is built from 15 residues. Trimming shortened V by 2 bases and J by 10 bases, and 18 bases separated the two germline ends. The CDR3 region is CASSLSRRAYREQFF. The CDR3 DNA sequence: TGTGCCAGCAGTTTATCCCGTAGGGCGTATAGAGAGCAGTTCTTC.

The chain has TRBV6-1 and TRBJ1-4, with unresolved D. Germline CDR1 reads MNHNS; CDR2 reads SASEGT. V dropped 6 bases and J dropped 2 bases, with 19 bases sitting between them. The CDR3 loop spans 17 amino acids. The CDR3 reads CASRKRDAQATNEKLFF. As DNA, the CDR3 is TGTGCCAGCAGGAAGAGGGATGCCCAAGCGACTAATGAAAAACTGTTTTTT.

V and J are TRBV7-2 and TRBJ1-1, with no clear D. CDR3 length equals 12 residues. CDR1 and CDR2 from the germline V gene are SGHTA and FQGNSA. V lost 3 bases to trimming and J lost 6 bases, with 8 bases between them. The CDR3 DNA reads as TGTGCCAGCAGCTTCGACACGGCTGAAGCTTTCTTT. This codes for CASSFDTAEAFF. The variable domain in full, with the rest retrieved from reference TRBV7-2 and TRBJ1-1, is GAGVSQSPSNKVTEKGKDVELRCDPISGHTALYWYRQSLGQGLEFLIYFQGNSAPDKSGLPSDRFSAERTGGSVSTLTIQRTQQEDSAVYLCASSFDTAEAFFGQGTRLTVV.

The chain carries TRBV4-1 and TRBJ2-5; perhaps TRBD2 as D (5 bases). The CDR3 has 14 residues. CDR1 and CDR2 from the germline V gene are MGHRA and YSYEKL. With 4 bases removed from V and 3 bases from J, the gap between germline ends came to 12 bases. CDR3 nucleotide sequence: TGCGCCAGCAGCCGGTCCCCCGGGGAAGAGACCCAGTACTTC. It encodes CASSRSPGEETQYF.

This clonotype was recorded a few times. This sequence joins TRBV24-1 and TRBJ2-3; no definite D call. The germline V and J ends were trimmed by 5 bases and 8 bases, with 10 bases remaining between them. The CDR3 runs 12 residues. The germline gives CDR1 KGHDR, CDR2 SFDVKD. CDR3 nucleotides: TGTGCCACCAGTGGCCATGACGGTACGCAGTATTTT. The encoded protein is CATSGHDGTQYF.

The chain couples TRBV18 to TRBJ2-7; either TRBD1 or TRBD2 may fit D (5 bases each). Germline lookup yields CDR1 KGHSH and CDR2 LQKENI. There are 14 residues in the CDR3. V lost 5 bases, J lost 2 bases, and 13 bases lay in between. The CDR3 sequence is CASSTGTMAYEQYF. DNA of the CDR3: TGTGCCAGCTCAACGGGGACGATGGCCTACGAGCAGTACTTC.

This clonotype has more than one count but fewer than ten. This chain joins TRBV5-1 and TRBJ2-3, with 7 bases identical to TRBD2. The CDR3 sequence is 14 residues long. Germline lookup yields CDR1 SGHRS and CDR2 YFSETQ. Unmatched junction bases numbered 6, after V lost 3 bases and J lost 5 bases. The CDR3 loop is CASSWGGPGDTQYF. DNA for the CDR3: TGCGCCAGCAGCTGGGGGGGTCCTGGAGATACGCAGTATTTT.

The chain couples TRBV12-3 or TRBV12-4 to TRBJ2-1; 9 positions agree with TRBD2. The V segment lost 8 bases and the J segment 8 bases; nucleotides outside the gene matches: 10. CDR3 length equals 14 residues. The CDR3 here is CASGRLAGSDEQFF. CDR3 DNA: TGTGCCAGCGGCCGGCTAGCGGGGTCGGATGAGCAGTTCTTC.